This TCR beta chain was documented in a study of T cell responses to AZD1222 COVID-19 vaccine. Study-level findings and limits: Among those given AZD1222, only five or six were seropositive at baseline. There were repertoire samples only from the period after the peak T cell response. Along spike, vaccine-associated CD4 TCRs were found throughout, with dominance at 160-218 and 743-854.

The repertoire was sequenced with immunoSEQ multiplex PCR; TCRdb's copy has only in-frame clones and lacks some. The sample has roughly 150,000 clones, approximately 92% seen once. Trimming cost V 5 bases and J 4 bases, with 11 bases left between them. This CDR3 contains 13 residues. Per germline, CDR1 SGHAT and CDR2 FQNNGV. Comment on this clone: Its antigen is as yet unknown.

Sequences were derived from peripheral blood, sampled on day 0 of AZD1222 vaccination. This TCR was recovered from an adult in good health. This chain links TRBV11-2 with TRBJ1-2; possible D gene TRBD1, 5 bases. In DNA, the CDR3 is TGTGCCAGCAGCGTAAGGGGTGGCTATGGCTACACCTTC. Protein product: CASSVRGGYGYTF.